The 23 T cell receptor beta chains presented below share a single source sample, sequenced in a study of cytomegalovirus exposure and HLA in healthy donors. It was with 60 Vbeta and 13 Jbeta primers that the PCR ran. Using immunoSEQ multiplex PCR, the repertoire was profiled, and TCRdb retains in-frame clones only, with some absent. The table lists about 190,000 clones, about 84% of them singletons. Sample: PBMCs. These receptors were collected from a man in his fifties or sixties in good health and CMV-seronegative.

A single count supports this clone. J is TRBJ1-2 and V is TRBV25-1; D remains ambiguous. V lost 5 bases and J 1 base, leaving 8 bases between the germline ends. Germline lookup yields CDR1 MGHDK and CDR2 SYGVNS. The CDR3 loop spans 13 amino acids. In nucleotides, the CDR3 is TGTGCCAGCAGTAGAGAGGGTAACTATGGCTACACCTTC. It encodes CASSREGNYGYTF.

The chain couples TRBV15 to TRBJ2-3; TRBD2 aligns across 12 bases. Per the germline V gene, CDR1 is LNHNV and CDR2 is YYDKDF (reference sequence). This CDR3 region has 15 residues. V lost 5 bases, J lost 6 bases, and 6 bases stayed unmatched. The CDR3 protein is CATSFGLAGKDTQYF. In DNA, the CDR3 is TGTGCCACCAGCTTCGGACTAGCGGGGAAGGATACGCAGTATTTT.

V and J are TRBV6-5 and TRBJ1-1, with a possible D match to TRBD1 (6 bases). CDR1 is MNHEY and CDR2 is SVGAGI in the germline V gene. Deletions cut 6 bases from V and 5 bases from J, with 10 bases between. This CDR3 has 12 amino acids. CDR3 residues: CASRGGGTEAFF. Written as DNA, the CDR3 is TGTGCCAGCAGGGGAGGGGGGACTGAAGCTTTCTTT.

The chain recombines TRBV9 with TRBJ1-6, with a weak D call TRBD1 (6 bases). Germline V gene sequence: CDR1 SGDLS, CDR2 YYNGEE. The germline V and J ends were trimmed by 4 bases and 6 bases, with 14 bases remaining between them. The CDR3 spans 15 residues. CDR3 bases: TGTGCCAGCAGCCCCCGGGGGGGCATTAATTCACCCCTCCACTTT. This encodes CASSPRGGINSPLHF.

The chain has TRBV6-1 and TRBJ1-4; no definite D call. Germline V lookup: CDR1 MNHNS, CDR2 SASEGT. V was cut by 6 bases and J by 0 bases, with 11 bases left in between. The CDR3 totals 15 residues. CDR3: CASRFTETTNEKLFF. The CDR3 nucleotides read TGTGCCAGCAGATTTACAGAGACAACTAATGAAAAACTGTTTTTT.

This clone was picked up one time. V usage is TRBV6-1 and J usage is TRBJ2-7; TRBD2 agrees at 7 bases. Trimming cost V 6 bases and J 0 bases; bases outside gene matches: 8. This CDR3 region has 15 residues. Germline V lookup: CDR1 MNHNS, CDR2 SASEGT. CDR3 nucleotides: TGTGCCAGCAGCGACCGGGGAGGGAGCTCCTACGAGCAGTACTTC. It translates to CASSDRGGSSYEQYF.

V is TRBV7-2 and J is TRBJ1-4; D not certain. CDR3 length equals 14 residues. CDR1 and CDR2 (germline): SGHTA, FQGNSA. Trimming pared 5 bases from V and 7 bases from J, leaving 14 bases between. CDR3 coding DNA: TGTGCCAGCAGCACCCGGAGATTGAGTGAAAAACTGTTTTTT. Protein: CASSTRRLSEKLFF.

V and J are TRBV13 and TRBJ1-6; unclear D gene. Trimming removed 4 bases from V and 6 bases from J, with 10 bases in between. CDR1 is PRHDT and CDR2 is FYEKMQ in the germline V gene (reference sequence). The length of the CDR3 is 14 residues. This chain's CDR3 is CASSSRVFNSPLHF. CDR3 bases: TGTGCCAGCAGCTCTCGGGTTTTTAATTCACCCCTCCACTTT.

The chain uses TRBV7-9 and TRBJ1-1; D gene uncertain. Trimming took 2 bases from V and 0 from J, leaving 7 bases between them. Germline values: CDR1 SEHNR, CDR2 FQNEAQ (reference sequence). The CDR3 is 14 residues long. CDR3 sequence: CASSLNTLNTEAFF. CDR3 sequence (DNA): TGTGCCAGCAGCTTAAACACCCTGAACACTGAAGCTTTCTTT.

The chain has TRBV4-3 and TRBJ1-1; D is unclear. V lost 0 bases, J lost 2 bases, and 10 bases lay in between. CDR3 size: 15 residues. The germline gives CDR1 LGHNA, CDR2 YSLEER. The CDR3 here is CASSQDVVHNTEAFF. The CDR3 nucleotides read TGCGCCAGCAGCCAAGACGTAGTCCACAACACTGAAGCTTTCTTT.

This clone was observed a handful of times. V usage is TRBV9 and J usage is TRBJ1-1; the D gene is possibly TRBD1 (5 bases). Germline V gene lookup returns CDR1 SGDLS and CDR2 YYNGEE. The CDR3 extends over 14 amino acids. Between the trimmed V and J ends, which lost 2 bases and 5 bases, there was a span of 13 bases. As DNA, the CDR3 is TGTGCCAGCAGCGTCAACTCCCGGGGGACTGAAGCTTTCTTT. The encoded protein is CASSVNSRGTEAFF. Using reference TRBV9 and TRBJ1-1 for the parts outside the CDR3, the full variable domain is DSGVTQTPKHLITATGQRVTLRCSPRSGDLSVYWYQQSLDQGLQFLIQYYNGEERAKGNILERFSAQQFPDLHSELNLSSLELGDSALYFCASSVNSRGTEAFFGQGTRLTVV.

V is TRBV5-6 and J is TRBJ2-1, with D perhaps TRBD2 (7 bases). The CDR3 length is 13 residues. V was shortened by 0 bases and J by 15 bases, with 16 bases between the two germline ends. Germline V gene data show CDR1 as SGHDT and CDR2 as YYEEEE. CDR3 protein: CASSLGDYRDPFF. CDR3 sequence (DNA): TGTGCCAGCAGCTTGGGGGACTACAGGGACCCGTTCTTC.

CDR3 nucleotides: TGTGCCAGCAGTCCTGACAGTTATAATTCACCCCTCCACTTT. Encoded protein: CASSPDSYNSPLHF. The chain uses TRBV7-9 and TRBJ1-6; D possibly corresponds to TRBD1 (5 bases). Trimming removed 6 bases from V and 4 bases from J, with 10 bases in between. Looked up from germline, CDR1 is SEHNR and CDR2 is FQNEAQ (reference sequence). CDR3 length: 14 amino acids.

The chain uses TRBV27 and TRBJ2-5; 8 positions agree with TRBD1. Germline values: CDR1 MNHEY, CDR2 SMNVEV (reference sequence). V was pared by 2 bases and J by 4 bases, with 6 bases of the junction left unmatched. CDR3 length: 15 amino acids. The chain's CDR3 is CASSLDRQGAETQYF. DNA of the CDR3: TGTGCCAGCAGTTTAGACAGGCAGGGGGCAGAGACCCAGTACTTC.

In the case of this clone: The junction does not match germline at one end; this may be a read error. V and J are TRBV27 and TRBJ2-7, with TRBD1 identical over 9 bases. CDR3 length: 15 residues. Looked up from germline, CDR1 is MNHEY and CDR2 is SMNVEV (reference sequence). Here the CDR3 reads CSSSSDRGVTYEQYF. CDR3 DNA: TGTTCCAGCAGTTCGGACAGGGGAGTCACCTACGAGCAGTACTTC.

The CDR3, as DNA: TGTGCCAGCAGCTTAGCGCCCGGACAGGGGGCCTACGAGCAGTACTTC. Amino acid sequence: CASSLAPGQGAYEQYF. The chain uses TRBV7-2 and TRBJ2-7; 10 positions agree with TRBD1. Germline V gene lookup returns CDR1 SGHTA and CDR2 FQGNSA. With V trimmed by 0 bases and J by 2 bases, 4 bases remained unmatched. This CDR3 contains 16 residues.

The chain employs TRBV4-3 and TRBJ1-6; D is perhaps TRBD1 (5 bases). Germline V gene lookup returns CDR1 LGHNA and CDR2 YSLEER. Trimming took 0 bases from V and 10 from J, leaving 13 bases between them. CDR3 length equals 15 residues. Here the CDR3 reads CASSQDLQAASPLHF. CDR3 DNA sequence: TGCGCCAGCAGCCAAGATTTACAGGCAGCCTCACCCCTCCACTTT.

This chain uses TRBV9 with TRBJ2-2; D remains unclear. Germline lookup yields CDR1 SGDLS and CDR2 YYNGEE. The ends were cut back, 3 bases at V and 4 bases at J, with 7 bases in the middle. The length of the CDR3 is 13 residues. The CDR3 reads CASSGDATGELFF. The CDR3 DNA follows: TGTGCCAGCAGCGGAGATGCCACCGGGGAGCTGTTTTTT.

V and J are TRBV19 and TRBJ1-6, with D unclear. The V gene lost 0 bases and the J gene lost 6 bases, with 6 bases spanning the gap. Germline CDR1 is LNHDA and CDR2 is SQIVND (reference sequence). This CDR3 is 14 amino acids long. This CDR3 reads CASSIDRFNSPLHF. The CDR3 coding sequence is TGTGCCAGTAGTATAGACAGGTTTAATTCACCCCTCCACTTT. The variable domain in full, with the rest retrieved from reference TRBV19 and TRBJ1-6, is DGGITQSPKYLFRKEGQNVTLSCEQNLNHDAMYWYRQDPGQGLRLIYYSQIVNDFQKGDIAEGYSVSREKKESFPLTVTSAQKNPTAFYLCASSIDRFNSPLHFGNGTRLTVT.

The V gene is TRBV27, the J gene TRBJ1-4, with D tentatively TRBD1 (5 bases). The V gene's germline CDR1 is MNHEY and CDR2 SMNVEV (reference sequence). V lost 6 bases, J lost 6 bases, and 11 bases lay in between. This CDR3 has 13 residues. CDR3 protein: CASRRWGDEKLFF. CDR3 DNA sequence: TGTGCCAGCAGGAGATGGGGGGATGAAAAACTGTTTTTT.

The chain couples TRBV18 to TRBJ1-4; possible D gene TRBD1, 6 bases. Trimming removed 3 bases from V and 6 bases from J, with 17 bases in between. Germline loops: CDR1 KGHSH, CDR2 LQKENI. The CDR3 loop spans 16 amino acids. The CDR3 DNA sequence: TGTGCCAGCTCACCTAAACCGCCAGGGGTCCATGAAAAACTGTTTTTT. Protein product: CASSPKPPGVHEKLFF.

J is TRBJ1-2 and V is TRBV19; a weak D match, TRBD1 (6 bases). Trimming took 3 bases from V and 1 from J, leaving 9 bases between them. This CDR3 comprises 14 residues. CDR1 is LNHDA, CDR2 SQIVND, per germline (reference sequence). The CDR3 sequence: CASSITGINYGYTF. CDR3 bases: TGTGCCAGTAGTATCACAGGGATTAACTATGGCTACACCTTC.

The CDR3 DNA follows: TGCGCCAGCACCGCCGAATGGGGGAGGAGCGAGCAGTACTTC. Residues: CASTAEWGRSEQYF. This chain connects TRBV5-1 to TRBJ2-5; D is possibly TRBD2 (6 bases). The end of the DNA is better explained by TRBJ2-7, so the J call may be wrong. The germline CDR1 and CDR2 sequences are SGHRS and YFSETQ. There are 14 residues in the CDR3.